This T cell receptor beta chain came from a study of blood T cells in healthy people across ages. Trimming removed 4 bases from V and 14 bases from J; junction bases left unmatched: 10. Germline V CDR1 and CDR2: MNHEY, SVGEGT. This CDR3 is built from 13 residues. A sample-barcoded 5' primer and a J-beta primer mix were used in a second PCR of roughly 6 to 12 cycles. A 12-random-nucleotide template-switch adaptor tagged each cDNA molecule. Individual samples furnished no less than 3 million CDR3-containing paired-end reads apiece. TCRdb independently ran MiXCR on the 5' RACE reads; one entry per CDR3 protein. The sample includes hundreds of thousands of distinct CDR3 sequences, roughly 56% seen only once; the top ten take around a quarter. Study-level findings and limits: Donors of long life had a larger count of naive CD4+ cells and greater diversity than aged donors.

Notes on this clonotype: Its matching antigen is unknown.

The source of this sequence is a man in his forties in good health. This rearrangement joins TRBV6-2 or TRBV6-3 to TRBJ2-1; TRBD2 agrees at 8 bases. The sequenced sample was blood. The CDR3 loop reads CASSSASGWGEFF. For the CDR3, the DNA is TGTGCCAGCAGTTCGGCTAGCGGGTGGGGGGAGTTCTTC.